A selection of T cell receptor beta chains follows, all from one sample in a study of blood T cell repertoires in COVID-19. Profiling relied on immunoSEQ multiplex PCR, and the TCRdb table lists in-frame clones only, not all of them. Of some 200,000 clones listed, approximately 87% are singletons. The sample consisted of peripheral blood. The receptors derive from a woman aged 60-75 years with COVID-19, enrolled during active disease. Both conserved end residues are part of each CDR3. D genes are given only for firm matches. Not every row has a clone size; where given, it reads once, few, many or a size class.

abundance: NA; v_gene: TRBV28; d_gene: NA; j_gene: TRBJ2-7; CDR3aa: CASLSATNYEQYF; CDR3nt: TGTGCCAGCCTATCTGCCACCAACTACGAGCAGTACTTC
abundance: NA; v_gene: TRBV28; d_gene: TRBD2; j_gene: TRBJ2-2; CDR3aa: CASSSAGGISGELFF; CDR3nt: TGTGCCAGCAGTTCTGCGGGAGGAATATCCGGGGAGCTGTTTTTT
abundance: NA; v_gene: TRBV19; d_gene: TRBD2; j_gene: TRBJ2-5; CDR3aa: CASSPLVTSGRRTQYF; CDR3nt: TGTGCCAGTAGTCCCCTTGTGACTAGCGGGAGACGGACCCAGTACTTC
abundance: NA; v_gene: TRBV6-5; d_gene: TRBD1; j_gene: TRBJ1-2; CDR3aa: CASRAHKGQGSGYTF; CDR3nt: TGTGCCAGCAGAGCACACAAGGGACAGGGGAGTGGCTACACCTTC
abundance: NA; v_gene: TRBV20-1; d_gene: NA; j_gene: TRBJ2-7; CDR3aa: CSASWEDEQYF; CDR3nt: TGCAGTGCTAGTTGGGAGGACGAGCAGTACTTC
abundance: NA; v_gene: TRBV28; d_gene: TRBD1; j_gene: TRBJ1-2; CDR3aa: CASSQGQGADGYTF; CDR3nt: TGTGCCAGCAGCCAGGGACAGGGGGCTGACGGCTACACCTTC
abundance: NA; v_gene: TRBV27; d_gene: NA; j_gene: TRBJ1-5; CDR3aa: CASSFGQTQPQHF; CDR3nt: TGTGCCAGCAGTTTCGGACAGACTCAGCCCCAGCATTTT
abundance: NA; v_gene: TRBV11-3; d_gene: TRBD2; j_gene: TRBJ2-7; CDR3aa: CASSATPGLAGPSYEQYF; CDR3nt: TGTGCCAGCAGCGCTACGCCTGGACTAGCGGGGCCATCCTACGAGCAGTACTTC
abundance: NA; v_gene: TRBV12-3/TRBV12-4; d_gene: NA; j_gene: TRBJ2-2; CDR3aa: CASSLSRTGELFF; CDR3nt: TGTGCCAGCAGTTTATCGCGGACCGGGGAGCTGTTTTTT
abundance: few; v_gene: TRBV6-2/TRBV6-3; d_gene: NA; j_gene: TRBJ2-1; CDR3aa: CASSFSLDGINEQFF; CDR3nt: TGTGCCAGCAGTTTTTCTCTTGACGGGATCAATGAGCAGTTCTTC
abundance: NA; v_gene: TRBV4-1; d_gene: NA; j_gene: TRBJ2-2; CDR3aa: CASSHTPQQGRNTGELFF; CDR3nt: TGCGCCAGCAGCCACACCCCCCAACAGGGAAGGAACACCGGGGAGCTGTTTTTT
abundance: NA; v_gene: TRBV7-3; d_gene: NA; j_gene: TRBJ2-3; CDR3aa: CASGADLTDTQYF; CDR3nt: TGTGCCAGCGGGGCAGACCTCACAGATACGCAGTATTTT
abundance: once; v_gene: TRBV7-9; d_gene: TRBD1; j_gene: TRBJ2-3; CDR3aa: CASSLGQGRADTQYF; CDR3nt: TGTGCCAGCAGCTTAGGACAGGGGCGGGCAGATACGCAGTATTTT
abundance: NA; v_gene: TRBV7-9; d_gene: NA; j_gene: TRBJ1-4; CDR3aa: CASSLGGEAEKLFF; CDR3nt: TGTGCCAGCAGCCTGGGAGGGGAAGCTGAAAAACTGTTTTTT
abundance: NA; v_gene: TRBV19; d_gene: NA; j_gene: TRBJ2-4; CDR3aa: CASSISGASPLYIQYF; CDR3nt: TGTGCCAGTAGTATTTCTGGGGCCAGCCCCCTGTACATTCAGTACTTC
abundance: NA; v_gene: TRBV7-9; d_gene: NA; j_gene: TRBJ2-1; CDR3aa: CASSLGLATYNEQFF; CDR3nt: TGTGCCAGCAGCTTAGGGCTAGCGACCTACAATGAGCAGTTCTTC
abundance: NA; v_gene: TRBV6-2/TRBV6-3; d_gene: TRBD2; j_gene: TRBJ2-1; CDR3aa: CASSYSRASGRHLFF; CDR3nt: TGTGCCAGCAGTTACTCGAGGGCTAGCGGGAGACATCTGTTCTTC
abundance: NA; v_gene: TRBV19; d_gene: TRBD2; j_gene: TRBJ2-1; CDR3aa: CASSLTSGHYNEQFF; CDR3nt: TGTGCCAGTAGTCTGACTAGCGGTCATTACAATGAGCAGTTCTTC
abundance: once; v_gene: TRBV24-1; d_gene: NA; j_gene: TRBJ1-1; CDR3aa: CATSGTGSIEAFF; CDR3nt: TGTGCCACCAGTGGTACAGGGAGTATTGAAGCTTTCTTT
abundance: NA; v_gene: TRBV7-2; d_gene: TRBD1; j_gene: TRBJ1-1; CDR3aa: CASSSWTGVNTEAFF; CDR3nt: TGTGCCAGCAGCTCCTGGACAGGGGTGAACACTGAAGCTTTCTTT
abundance: few; v_gene: TRBV15; d_gene: TRBD1; j_gene: TRBJ2-1; CDR3aa: CATSREGQGAYNEQFF; CDR3nt: TGTGCCACCAGCAGAGAGGGACAGGGAGCATACAATGAGCAGTTCTTC
abundance: NA; v_gene: TRBV4-3; d_gene: NA; j_gene: TRBJ1-6; CDR3aa: CASSQDLRSNSPLHF; CDR3nt: TGCGCCAGCAGCCAAGATCTAAGGAGTAATTCACCCCTCCACTTT
abundance: NA; v_gene: TRBV7-9; d_gene: TRBD2; j_gene: TRBJ2-2; CDR3aa: CASSRGAGGPQNQELFF; CDR3nt: TGTGCCAGCAGCCGTGGGGCGGGAGGCCCGCAGAATCAGGAGCTGTTTTTT
abundance: NA; v_gene: TRBV19; d_gene: NA; j_gene: TRBJ2-7; CDR3aa: CASSQHYYEQYF; CDR3nt: TGTGCCAGTAGTCAACACTACTACGAGCAGTACTTC
abundance: NA; v_gene: TRBV2; d_gene: TRBD2; j_gene: TRBJ2-7; CDR3aa: CASIPRLAGGNVKPYEQYF; CDR3nt: TGTGCCAGCATTCCCAGACTAGCGGGAGGGAATGTTAAGCCCTACGAGCAGTACTTC
abundance: NA; v_gene: TRBV28; d_gene: TRBD2; j_gene: TRBJ2-7; CDR3aa: CASSSSSGSAYEQYF; CDR3nt: TGTGCCAGCAGTTCCTCGAGCGGGAGTGCCTACGAGCAGTACTTC
abundance: NA; v_gene: TRBV11-3; d_gene: NA; j_gene: TRBJ1-2; CDR3aa: CASSLASTGNSYTF; CDR3nt: TGTGCCAGCAGCTTAGCTTCCACAGGGAATAGCTACACCTTC
abundance: NA; v_gene: TRBV30; d_gene: NA; j_gene: TRBJ1-6; CDR3aa: CAWSQAGSSYNSPLHF; CDR3nt: TGTGCCTGGAGTCAGGCCGGTAGCTCCTATAATTCACCCCTCCACTTT
abundance: NA; v_gene: TRBV7-2; d_gene: NA; j_gene: TRBJ2-7; CDR3aa: CASSLKAGLYEQYF; CDR3nt: TGTGCCAGCAGCTTGAAGGCGGGGCTCTACGAGCAGTACTTC
abundance: NA; v_gene: TRBV4-2; d_gene: NA; j_gene: TRBJ2-2; CDR3aa: CASSQSGLITGELFF; CDR3nt: TGTGCCAGCAGCCAGAGCGGGCTGATCACCGGGGAGCTGTTTTTT
abundance: NA; v_gene: TRBV6-1; d_gene: TRBD2; j_gene: TRBJ2-7; CDR3aa: CASSEAGGDYEQYF; CDR3nt: TGTGCCAGCAGTGAAGCGGGAGGGGACTACGAGCAGTACTTC
abundance: NA; v_gene: TRBV7-8; d_gene: NA; j_gene: TRBJ2-4; CDR3aa: CASSPLGVGQTLAKNIQYF; CDR3nt: TGTGCCAGCAGCCCCCTCGGGGTGGGCCAGACGCTAGCCAAAAACATTCAGTACTTC
abundance: once; v_gene: TRBV5-1; d_gene: NA; j_gene: TRBJ1-4; CDR3aa: CASSPPTATNEKLFF; CDR3nt: TGCGCCAGCAGCCCACCGACAGCAACTAATGAAAAACTGTTTTTT
abundance: NA; v_gene: TRBV19; d_gene: NA; j_gene: TRBJ2-5; CDR3aa: CASSFLGRGEETQYF; CDR3nt: TGTGCCAGTAGTTTCCTGGGGAGGGGGGAAGAGACCCAGTACTTC
abundance: NA; v_gene: TRBV2; d_gene: TRBD1; j_gene: TRBJ1-5; CDR3aa: CASSFRRQGRNQPQHF; CDR3nt: TGTGCCAGCAGTTTTAGGCGACAGGGGCGCAATCAGCCCCAGCATTTT
abundance: once; v_gene: TRBV19; d_gene: NA; j_gene: TRBJ2-2; CDR3aa: CASTPSPGNTGELFF; CDR3nt: TGTGCCAGTACCCCCTCCCCGGGGAACACCGGGGAGCTGTTTTTT
abundance: NA; v_gene: TRBV14; d_gene: TRBD1; j_gene: TRBJ2-7; CDR3aa: CASSLGTASYEQYF; CDR3nt: TGTGCCAGCAGCCTCGGGACAGCTTCCTACGAGCAGTACTTC
abundance: NA; v_gene: TRBV7-3; d_gene: TRBD2; j_gene: TRBJ2-1; CDR3aa: CASREEGLAGGHNEQFF; CDR3nt: TGTGCCAGCAGGGAGGAGGGACTAGCGGGAGGGCACAATGAGCAGTTCTTC
abundance: NA; v_gene: TRBV28; d_gene: TRBD1; j_gene: TRBJ2-7; CDR3aa: CASSLYLGQGYEQYF; CDR3nt: TGTGCCAGCAGTTTATATCTGGGACAGGGTTACGAGCAGTACTTC
abundance: NA; v_gene: TRBV7-3; d_gene: TRBD1; j_gene: TRBJ2-1; CDR3aa: CASSLEAYRGSYNEQFF; CDR3nt: TGTGCCAGCAGCTTGGAGGCCTACAGGGGAAGCTACAATGAGCAGTTCTTC
abundance: once; v_gene: TRBV24-1; d_gene: TRBD2; j_gene: TRBJ2-1; CDR3aa: CATSASRGAYNEQFF; CDR3nt: TGTGCCACCAGTGCCTCGCGGGGGGCTTACAATGAGCAGTTCTTC
abundance: NA; v_gene: TRBV9; d_gene: TRBD2; j_gene: TRBJ2-1; CDR3aa: CASSVGGGSYNEQFF; CDR3nt: TGTGCCAGCAGCGTAGGTGGCGGGAGCTACAATGAGCAGTTCTTC
abundance: NA; v_gene: TRBV6-5; d_gene: NA; j_gene: TRBJ1-2; CDR3aa: CASSYSGQGYGYTF; CDR3nt: TGTGCCAGCAGTTACTCGGGGCAGGGGTATGGCTACACCTTC
abundance: few; v_gene: TRBV15; d_gene: NA; j_gene: TRBJ1-2; CDR3aa: CATSRDGDSPHRNYGYTF; CDR3nt: TGTGCCACCAGCAGAGATGGAGACAGCCCTCATCGGAACTATGGCTACACCTTC
abundance: NA; v_gene: TRBV9; d_gene: NA; j_gene: TRBJ1-5; CDR3aa: CASSQGGHNQPQHF; CDR3nt: TGTGCCAGTTCGCAAGGCGGCCACAATCAGCCCCAGCATTTT
abundance: NA; v_gene: TRBV19; d_gene: TRBD2; j_gene: TRBJ2-7; CDR3aa: CASSIRGVAGVPYEQYF; CDR3nt: TGTGCCAGTAGTATTCGCGGGGTAGCGGGAGTCCCCTACGAGCAGTACTTC
abundance: NA; v_gene: TRBV19; d_gene: TRBD1; j_gene: TRBJ1-3; CDR3aa: CASSQDRTLSGNTIYF; CDR3nt: TGTGCCAGTAGTCAGGACAGGACCCTCTCTGGAAACACCATATATTTT
abundance: once; v_gene: TRBV4-2; d_gene: NA; j_gene: TRBJ2-1; CDR3aa: CASSQDLNRADEQFF; CDR3nt: TGTGCCAGCAGCCAAGATTTAAACAGGGCCGATGAGCAGTTCTTC
abundance: NA; v_gene: TRBV3-1/TRBV3-2; d_gene: NA; j_gene: TRBJ2-5; CDR3aa: CASSQVNPGGETQYF; CDR3nt: TGTGCCAGCAGCCAAGTCAACCCCGGCGGAGAGACCCAGTACTTC
abundance: NA; v_gene: TRBV23-1; d_gene: NA; j_gene: TRBJ1-1; CDR3aa: CASDSESVNTEAFF; CDR3nt: TGCGCCAGCGACAGTGAAAGTGTGAACACTGAAGCTTTCTTT
abundance: NA; v_gene: TRBV11-2; d_gene: NA; j_gene: TRBJ1-2; CDR3aa: CASRNWGGNYGYTF; CDR3nt: TGTGCCAGCCGCAACTGGGGCGGCAACTATGGCTACACCTTC
abundance: NA; v_gene: TRBV24-1; d_gene: NA; j_gene: TRBJ1-1; CDR3aa: CATSKGRAGPGLDTEAFF; CDR3nt: TGTGCCACCAGTAAGGGGCGAGCTGGGCCGGGTCTGGACACTGAAGCTTTCTTT
abundance: NA; v_gene: TRBV18; d_gene: TRBD1; j_gene: TRBJ1-1; CDR3aa: CASSPPQGARAEAFF; CDR3nt: TGTGCCAGCTCACCCCCACAGGGGGCACGGGCTGAAGCTTTCTTT
abundance: NA; v_gene: TRBV2; d_gene: NA; j_gene: TRBJ1-1; CDR3aa: CASRDSGPPGNTEAFF; CDR3nt: TGTGCCAGCAGGGACAGTGGGCCCCCAGGGAACACTGAAGCTTTCTTT
abundance: few; v_gene: TRBV29-1; d_gene: TRBD2; j_gene: TRBJ2-7; CDR3aa: CSVSGLAEIYEQYF; CDR3nt: TGCAGCGTTTCGGGACTAGCGGAAATCTACGAGCAGTACTTC
abundance: once; v_gene: TRBV19; d_gene: TRBD1; j_gene: TRBJ1-5; CDR3aa: CASSIEPGGSLATNQPQHF; CDR3nt: TGTGCCAGTAGTATAGAACCAGGGGGGAGTTTAGCCACCAATCAGCCCCAGCATTTT
abundance: NA; v_gene: TRBV27; d_gene: NA; j_gene: TRBJ1-6; CDR3aa: CASSLFREYSPLHF; CDR3nt: TGTGCCAGCAGTTTATTTAGGGAGTATTCACCCCTCCACTTT
abundance: NA; v_gene: TRBV10-3; d_gene: TRBD1; j_gene: TRBJ2-7; CDR3aa: CATGQDYEQYF; CDR3nt: TGTGCCACGGGACAGGACTACGAGCAGTACTTC